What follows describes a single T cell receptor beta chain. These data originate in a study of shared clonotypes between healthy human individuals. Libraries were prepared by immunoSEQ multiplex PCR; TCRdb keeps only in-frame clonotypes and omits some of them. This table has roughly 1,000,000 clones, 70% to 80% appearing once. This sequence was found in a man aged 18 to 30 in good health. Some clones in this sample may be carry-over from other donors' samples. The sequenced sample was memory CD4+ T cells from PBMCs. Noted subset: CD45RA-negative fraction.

The CDR3 protein is CASSLAGTGPYEQYF. DNA for the CDR3: TGTGCCAGCAGCTTAGCGGGGACAGGCCCCTACGAGCAGTACTTC. The chain has TRBV7-9 and TRBJ2-7, with 8 bases fitting TRBD1. The V gene end was trimmed by 0 bases and the J gene end by 2 bases; junction bases not matched to a gene: 3. The CDR3 contains 15 residues. CDR1 and CDR2 from the germline V gene are SEHNR and FQNEAQ (reference sequence).